This T cell receptor (beta chain) is drawn from a study of CD8 T cells in Susac syndrome. It was with random hexamers that roughly 0.5 to 1 ug RNA was reverse transcribed. The amplification used immunoSEQ multiplex PCR on TCR beta CDR3; it spanned 54 Vbeta and 13 Jbeta. TCRdb reprocessed the immunoSEQ multiplex PCR reads via MiXCR and lists one record per CDR3 protein. This sample yields about 22,000 distinct CDR3 sequences, of which about 92% are seen a single time; less than 0.3% belongs to the top ten. TCR beta sequences were obtained from blood CD8+ and CD4+ T cells. The germline V gene encodes CDR1 SEHNR and CDR2 FQNEAQ (reference sequence). The CDR3 runs 15 residues. Deletions cut 5 bases from V and 0 bases from J, with 10 bases between.

The sequenced sample was CD8+ T cells from PBMCs. The clonotype was recovered from a human donor in good health. The chain has TRBV7-9 and TRBJ2-2; D is tentatively TRBD1 or TRBD2 (5 bases each). In nucleotides, the CDR3 is TGTGCCAGCAGCCCCGGGACGGCGAACACCGGGGAGCTGTTTTTT. This codes for CASSPGTANTGELFF.